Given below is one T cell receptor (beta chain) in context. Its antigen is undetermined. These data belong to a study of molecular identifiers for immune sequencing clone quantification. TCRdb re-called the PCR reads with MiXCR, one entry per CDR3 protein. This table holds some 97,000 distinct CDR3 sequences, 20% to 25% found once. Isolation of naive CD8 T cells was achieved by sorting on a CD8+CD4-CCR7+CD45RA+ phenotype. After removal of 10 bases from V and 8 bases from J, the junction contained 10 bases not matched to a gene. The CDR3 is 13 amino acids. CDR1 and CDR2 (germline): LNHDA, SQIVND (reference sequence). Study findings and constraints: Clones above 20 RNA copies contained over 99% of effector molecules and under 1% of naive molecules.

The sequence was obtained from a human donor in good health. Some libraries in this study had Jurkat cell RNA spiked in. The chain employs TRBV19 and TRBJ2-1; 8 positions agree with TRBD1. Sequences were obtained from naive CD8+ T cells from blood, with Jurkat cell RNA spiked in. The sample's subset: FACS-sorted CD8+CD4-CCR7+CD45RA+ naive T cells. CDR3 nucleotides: TGTGCCATCCAGACAGGGGCAGGCGATGAGCAGTTCTTC. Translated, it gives CAIQTGAGDEQFF.